What follows describes a single T cell receptor beta chain. Its antigen is undetermined. Every individual CD8+ T cell subset underwent sorting in triplicate at approximately 310,000 cells apiece. The TRB libraries of cDNA were built by UMI-labeled 5' RACE. Reprocessing the 5' RACE reads, TCRdb reports a single entry for every CDR3 protein and omits DNA. The data show about 48,000 distinct CDR3 sequences, and the top ten clones hold roughly 15%. The record originates from a study of CXCR3-negative and CXCR3-positive naive CD8 T cells. Study in general: Roughly 1.5 +/- 0.3 million TRB reads came from each library, giving 110 million to 150 million in total. The study's findings and limits: Comparably high diversity marked both naive subsets, whereas memory CD8+ cells had much lower diversity. CXCR3-negative and CXCR3-positive naive cells shared comparable TRBV-TRBJ usage, but memory cells did not.

The clonotype was recovered from a human donor in good health. Some clones in this sample may be carry-over from other donors' samples. The material sequenced was memory CD8+ T cells from blood.

Here the CDR3 reads CASGQDYNQPQHF. The chain recombines TRBV12-3 or TRBV12-4 with TRBJ1-5; TCRdb lists TRBD1, though no DNA is available to test this call. The CDR3 loop spans 13 amino acids.